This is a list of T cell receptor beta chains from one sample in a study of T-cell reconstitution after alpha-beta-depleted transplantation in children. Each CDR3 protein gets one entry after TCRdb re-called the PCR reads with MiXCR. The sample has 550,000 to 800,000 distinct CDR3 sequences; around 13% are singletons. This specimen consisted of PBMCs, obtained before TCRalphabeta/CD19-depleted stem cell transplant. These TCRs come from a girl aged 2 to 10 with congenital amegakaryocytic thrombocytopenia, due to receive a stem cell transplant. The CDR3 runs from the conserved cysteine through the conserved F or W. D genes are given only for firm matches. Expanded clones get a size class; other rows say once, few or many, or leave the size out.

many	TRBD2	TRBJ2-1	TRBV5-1	TGCGCCAGCAGCGAAGGACTAGTATCCAATGAGCAGTTCTTC	CASSEGLVSNEQFF
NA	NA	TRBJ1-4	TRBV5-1	TGCGCCAGCAGCTTGGAAGGGACCACTAATGAAAAACTGTTTTTT	CASSLEGTTNEKLFF
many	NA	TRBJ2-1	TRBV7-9	TGTGCCAGCAGCTTATCGCTAGCGATATCCCCCAATGAGCAGTTCTTC	CASSLSLAISPNEQFF
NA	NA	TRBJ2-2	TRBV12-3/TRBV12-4	TGTGCCAGCAGTGGGGTCGGGCCCACCGGGGAGCTGTCTTTT	CASSGVGPTGELSF
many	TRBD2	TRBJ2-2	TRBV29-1	TGCAGCGTTGAAGGGAGCGGGAGAGGTACCGGGGAGCTGTTTTTT	CSVEGSGRGTGELFF
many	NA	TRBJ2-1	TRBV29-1	TGCAGCGTTGACGGGCTAGGATTCAATGAGCAGTTCTTC	CSVDGLGFNEQFF
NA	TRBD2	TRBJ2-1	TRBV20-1	TGCAGTGCGAGAGGCACTAGCGGGAGCGTCATTTCTGCGTGGAGTGAGCAGTTCTTC	CSARGTSGSVISAWSEQFF
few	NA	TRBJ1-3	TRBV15	TGTGCCACCAGCAGAGGCAGGTCCAGAAACACCATATATTTT	CATSRGRSRNTIYF
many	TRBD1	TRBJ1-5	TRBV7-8	TGTGCCAGCAGCATAAGACAGGGAGGGTCGCCCCAGCATTTT	CASSIRQGGSPQHF
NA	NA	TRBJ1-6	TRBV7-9	TGTGCCGTTGTTGGCAGGGGAGTTAATTCACCCCTCCACTTT	CAVVGRGVNSPLHF
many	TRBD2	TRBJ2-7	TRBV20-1	TGCAGTGCTAGAGATCGCGGTAGCGGGAGATACGAGCAGTACTTC	CSARDRGSGRYEQYF
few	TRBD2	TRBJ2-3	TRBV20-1	TGCAGTGCTAGAGAAGCAAGCGGGAGGGCGGCAGATACGCAGTATTTT	CSAREASGRAADTQYF
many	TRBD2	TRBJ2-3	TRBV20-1	TGCAGTACCCAAGAACCTAGCGGGAGAGTGGATACGCAGTATTTT	CSTQEPSGRVDTQYF
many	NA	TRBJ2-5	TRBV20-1	TGCAGTGCTGACGAGGACGGAACTCAAGAGACCCAGTACTTC	CSADEDGTQETQYF
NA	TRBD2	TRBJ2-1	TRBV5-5	TGTGCCAGCAGCCCCTTGGGGACTAGCGAGATCAGAGATATTCTGTTCTTC	CASSPLGTSEIRDILFF